The 20 T cell receptor beta chains below were found in one sample sequenced in a study of blood T cell repertoires in COVID-19. Some clones are missing from TCRdb's copy, which holds only in-frame ones; the method was immunoSEQ multiplex PCR. The data hold hundreds of thousands of clones, with about nine tenths observed a single time. The sequenced material came from peripheral blood. Receptor source: a man in his forties or fifties with acute or convalescent COVID-19.

The rearrangement joins TRBV6-6 to TRBJ1-5, with D unresolved. CDR3 length equals 13 residues. V was trimmed by 10 bases and J by 3 bases, leaving 13 bases between them. Germline loops: CDR1 MNHNY, CDR2 SVGAGI (reference sequence). The CDR3 nucleotides read TGTGCCATAACAACAGTCCTCAATCAGCCCCAGCATTTT. This translates into CAITTVLNQPQHF.

The rearrangement links TRBV4-3 to TRBJ1-1, with D possibly TRBD1 on 5 matching bases. The germline CDR1 and CDR2 sequences are LGHNA and YSLEER. The CDR3 covers 13 residues. The germline V and J ends were trimmed by 4 bases and 8 bases, with 14 bases remaining between them. The CDR3 sequence: CASSPRRGDEAFF. DNA of the CDR3: TGCGCCAGCAGCCCACGGAGGGGAGACGAAGCTTTCTTT.

This clone was observed a few times. Other DNA variants within this sample encode the same CDR3. The gene calls are TRBV6-5 and TRBJ2-6; weak D call: TRBD1 (5 bases). The V gene lost 7 bases and the J gene lost 0 bases, with 7 bases spanning the gap. Germline values: CDR1 MNHEY, CDR2 SVGAGI. CDR3 length equals 14 residues. The CDR3: CASTQGSGANVLTF. The DNA of the CDR3 is TGTGCCAGCACCCAGGGCTCTGGGGCCAACGTCCTGACTTTC.

The chain has TRBV6-2 or TRBV6-3 and TRBJ2-7; D gene ambiguous. The germline V and J ends were trimmed by 5 bases and 2 bases, with 13 bases remaining between them. The germline gives CDR1 MNHEY, CDR2 SVGEGT. The CDR3 is 14 residues long. CDR3 protein: CASSPLSPTYEQYF. As DNA, the CDR3 is TGTGCCAGCAGTCCCCTAAGCCCTACCTACGAGCAGTACTTC.

V usage is TRBV4-1 and J usage is TRBJ2-1, with D possibly TRBD2 on 6 matching bases. With 1 base removed from V and 1 base from J, the gap between germline ends came to 8 bases. The CDR3 runs 15 residues. Looked up from germline, CDR1 is MGHRA and CDR2 is YSYEKL. CDR3: CASSQGLVSYNEQFF. The CDR3, as DNA: TGCGCCAGCAGCCAAGGACTAGTTTCCTACAATGAGCAGTTCTTC.

The chain is built from TRBV5-8 and TRBJ2-3; no firm D call. CDR3 length equals 14 residues. CDR1 and CDR2 from the germline V gene are SGHTS and YDEGEE. The V gene lost 4 bases and the J gene lost 6 bases, with 15 bases spanning the gap. CDR3 sequence reads: CASSPSISADTQYF. The CDR3 nucleotides read TGTGCCAGCAGCCCCAGTATCTCAGCGGATACGCAGTATTTT.

This chain joins TRBV30 and TRBJ2-4; D is unresolved. The length of the CDR3 is 11 residues. CDR1 and CDR2 (germline): GTSNPN, SVGIG (reference sequence). V was cut by 7 bases and J by 8 bases, with 12 bases left in between. Written as DNA, the CDR3 is TGTGCCTCCCGGGTTTCTTACATTCAGTACTTC. This encodes CASRVSYIQYF.

The chain links TRBV18 to TRBJ2-2; tentative D call: TRBD2 (5 bases). Germline CDR1 KGHSH, CDR2 LQKENI. The V and J ends lost 2 bases and 5 bases respectively, with 12 bases between them. The CDR3 consists of 15 residues. The CDR3 spells CASSPTRQETGELFF. CDR3 coding DNA: TGTGCCAGCTCACCAACTAGGCAGGAAACCGGGGAGCTGTTTTTT.

CDR3 protein: CAISDATGESSPLHF. The CDR3 DNA follows: TGTGCCATCAGTGACGCGACAGGGGAAAGTTCACCCCTCCACTTT. The V and J genes are TRBV10-3 and TRBJ1-6, with 8 bases fitting TRBD1. This CDR3 is built from 15 residues. Trimming removed 3 bases from V and 9 bases from J; junction bases left unmatched: 7. The germline V gene has CDR1 ENHRY and CDR2 SYGVKD.

This clone was seen once. The chain is built from TRBV6-5 and TRBJ1-2; a possible D gene is TRBD1 (5 bases). The V end was cut by 4 bases, the J end by 5 bases, with 17 bases between. Germline V gene lookup returns CDR1 MNHEY and CDR2 SVGAGI. The CDR3 has 15 residues. CDR3 protein: CASSFTIDSLYGYTF. The CDR3, as DNA: TGTGCCAGCAGTTTTACAATAGACAGTCTTTATGGCTACACCTTC.

J is TRBJ1-1 and V is TRBV19; 12 bases are a match to TRBD1. The CDR3 totals 15 residues. Germline lookup yields CDR1 LNHDA and CDR2 SQIVND (reference sequence). V was pared by 9 bases and J by 2 bases, with 7 bases of the junction left unmatched. This CDR3 is CASMGQGASNTEAFF. The CDR3 DNA follows: TGTGCCAGCATGGGACAGGGGGCTTCAAACACTGAAGCTTTCTTT.

The chain combines TRBV20-1 with TRBJ1-1; D gene ambiguous. CDR1 and CDR2 from the germline V gene are DFQATT and SNEGSKA (reference sequence). With 5 bases removed from V and 2 bases from J, the gap between germline ends came to 6 bases. The CDR3 has 11 residues. For the CDR3, the DNA is TGCAGTGCTCCAACTAACACTGAAGCTTTCTTT. Translating gives CSAPTNTEAFF.

This clone has just a few counts. The chain couples TRBV27 to TRBJ1-5; D might be TRBD1 (5 bases). Germline-derived CDR1 and CDR2 are MNHEY and SMNVEV (reference sequence). CDR3 length: 17 residues. Trimming took 5 bases from V and 4 from J, leaving 21 bases between them. CDR3 region: CASSPTMGRVLNQPQHF. The DNA for the CDR3 is TGTGCCAGCAGTCCCACCATGGGCAGGGTCCTTAATCAGCCCCAGCATTTT.

The J gene is TRBJ2-7, the V gene TRBV19; D not resolved. Germline CDR1 LNHDA, CDR2 SQIVND (reference sequence). The germline V and J ends were trimmed by 10 bases and 2 bases, with 15 bases remaining between them. CDR3 size: 13 residues. CDR3 loop: CATSAYSPYEQYF. Here the CDR3 DNA reads TGTGCCACCTCCGCCTATTCCCCCTACGAGCAGTACTTC.

The chain joins TRBV3-1 (or the pseudogene TRBV3-2) to TRBJ1-4, with 8 bases lining up with TRBD1. The CDR3 is 17 residues long. Per germline, CDR1 LGHDT and CDR2 YNNKEL (reference sequence). V shed 1 base, J shed 4 bases, and the junction held 8 bases outside the gene matches. The CDR3 loop is CASSQGGQGQVNEKLFF. In nucleotides, the CDR3 is TGTGCCAGCAGCCAAGGGGGGCAGGGACAGGTTAATGAAAAACTGTTTTTT.

The chain employs TRBV27 and TRBJ2-1; 8 bases map to TRBD1. Germline trimming cut 2 bases from V and 1 base from J; bases unmatched to any gene: 1. The CDR3 runs to 15 residues. Germline CDR1 and CDR2: MNHEY and SMNVEV (reference sequence). The CDR3 DNA is TGTGCCAGCAGTTTACGGGACAGGTCCTACAATGAGCAGTTCTTC. It translates to CASSLRDRSYNEQFF.

V gene TRBV27 combines with J gene TRBJ2-3; no reliable D call. V lost 4 bases and J lost 4, with 6 bases in between. Germline values: CDR1 MNHEY, CDR2 SMNVEV (reference sequence). This CDR3 spans 12 amino acids. DNA for the CDR3: TGTGCCAGCAGTTACGGTCCAGATACGCAGTATTTT. It codes for CASSYGPDTQYF.

The rearrangement joins TRBV28 to TRBJ1-5, with TRBD1 as a possible D gene (5 bases). Germline V gene lookup returns CDR1 MDHEN and CDR2 SYDVKM. The CDR3 consists of 15 residues. Between the trimmed V and J ends, which lost 10 bases and 2 bases, there was a span of 18 bases. CDR3: CATTARGGGNQPQHF. DNA of the CDR3: TGTGCCACTACAGCCAGAGGAGGGGGCAATCAGCCCCAGCATTTT.

This sequence joins TRBV6-2 or TRBV6-3 and TRBJ1-6; a possible D gene is TRBD1 (5 bases). The CDR3 covers 12 residues. In germline, CDR1 is MNHEY, CDR2 SVGEGT. V was pared by 0 bases and J by 16 bases, with 10 bases between. CDR3 protein: CASSYSTGLLHF. The CDR3 region has the DNA TGTGCCAGCAGTTACTCGACGGGACTACTCCACTTT.

The rearrangement joins TRBV27 to TRBJ2-1; TRBD2 agrees at 11 bases. The germline gives CDR1 MNHEY, CDR2 SMNVEV (reference sequence). V gave up 6 bases and J gave up 8 bases; unmatched junction bases: 6. The CDR3 length is 14 residues. The CDR3 bases are TGTGCCAGCAGGCTAGCGGGAGGTCTCGATGAGCAGTTCTTC. Translating gives CASRLAGGLDEQFF.